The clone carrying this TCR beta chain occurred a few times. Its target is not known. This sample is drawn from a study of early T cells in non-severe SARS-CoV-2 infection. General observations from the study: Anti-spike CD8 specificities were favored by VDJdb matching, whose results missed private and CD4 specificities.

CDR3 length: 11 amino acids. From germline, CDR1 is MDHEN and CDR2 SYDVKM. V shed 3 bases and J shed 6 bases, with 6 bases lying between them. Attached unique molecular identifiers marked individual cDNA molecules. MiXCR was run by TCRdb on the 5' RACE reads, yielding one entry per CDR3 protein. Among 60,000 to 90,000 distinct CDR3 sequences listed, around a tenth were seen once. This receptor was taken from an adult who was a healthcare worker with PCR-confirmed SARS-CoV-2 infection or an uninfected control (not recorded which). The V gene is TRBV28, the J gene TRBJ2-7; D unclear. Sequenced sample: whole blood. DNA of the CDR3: TGTGCCAGCAGTTTGAGCGCCGAGCAGTACTTC. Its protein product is CASSLSAEQYF. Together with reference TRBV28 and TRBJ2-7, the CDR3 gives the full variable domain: DVKVTQSSRYLVKRTGEKVFLECVQDMDHENMFWYRQDPGLGLRLIYFSYDVKMKEKGDIPEGYSVSREKKERFSLILESASTNQTSMYLCASSLSAEQYFGPGTRLTVT.